This T cell receptor (beta chain) was profiled in a study of T cell changes during pregnancy in multiple sclerosis. V was shortened by 0 bases and J by 6 bases, with 8 bases between the two germline ends. This CDR3 has 13 residues. Germline V CDR1 and CDR2: MNHEY, SMNVEV (reference sequence). The data were produced by immunoSEQ multiplex PCR, yet TCRdb's version contains in-frame clones alone and is incomplete. The sample shows under 55,000 clones, around nine tenths of them seen only once. The specimen comprised CD4+ T cells from peripheral blood mononuclear cells, sampled before pregnancy. The chain has TRBV27 and TRBJ1-2, with D unclear. This TCR was sampled from a female donor with multiple sclerosis, enrolled in a pregnancy study. The CDR3 sequence: CASSLSGRDGYTF. The CDR3 region has the DNA TGTGCCAGCAGTTTATCGGGGAGGGATGGCTACACCTTC.